A selection of T cell receptor beta chains follows, all from one sample in a study of blood T cell repertoires in COVID-19. Clones were read by immunoSEQ multiplex PCR, and TCRdb kept only the in-frame ones, dropping some. The sample shows fewer than 25,000 clones, 80% to 90% of them seen only once. Sequencing was performed on peripheral blood. The receptor source for this set is a human donor in a cohort sampled during active COVID-19. Each CDR3 is given with its conserved first and last residue.

v_gene	j_gene	CDR3aa
TRBV27	TRBJ2-1	CASSLTPRGNEQFF
TRBV30	TRBJ1-1	CAWSPTREAFF
TRBV7-8	TRBJ2-6	CASSPLETPHLSGANVLTF
TRBV2	TRBJ1-1	CASRETGGVISEAFF
TRBV3-1/TRBV3-2	TRBJ2-1	CASSRGINNEQFF
TRBV4-1	TRBJ2-1	CASSQGRSPYNEQFF
TRBV2	TRBJ1-5	CASSDTGQPQHF
TRBV9	TRBJ2-6	CASSPYSVSGANVLTF
TRBV28	TRBJ1-3	CASSSGQARGTIYF
TRBV6-5	TRBJ2-2	CASSYVVGGSGELFF
TRBV28	TRBJ2-6	CASSYRGPGANVLTF
TRBV15	TRBJ1-5	CATSLDRAGNQPQHF
TRBV13	TRBJ2-1	CASSLTGGRLNEQFF
TRBV18	TRBJ1-4	CASSPNIGSTVNEKLFF
TRBV6-5	TRBJ2-1	CASSYSSRYNEQFF
TRBV10-3	TRBJ2-3	CAISEVGAAYTDTQYF
TRBV28	TRBJ1-5	CASNPAGGQGNQPQHF
TRBV6-5	TRBJ2-2	CASSYGRGNTGELFF
TRBV7-6	TRBJ2-1	CASSLGDSGNEQFF
TRBV28	TRBJ2-7	CASSLRRLRSRDYEQYF
TRBV12-5	TRBJ2-1	CASGLVIPRDSYNEQFF
TRBV3-1/TRBV3-2	TRBJ2-7	CASSQRLMDRGDEQYF
TRBV9	TRBJ2-5	CASSVGLAGGPYETQYF
TRBV7-3	TRBJ2-7	CASSEQGGEQYF
TRBV11-3	TRBJ2-1	CASRAGSPYNEQFF
TRBV7-4	TRBJ2-7	CASNLRDRGDEQYF
TRBV27	TRBJ1-2	CASTTLGGDYGYTF
TRBV6-5	TRBJ1-1	CASSYPGRNTEAFF
TRBV7-3	TRBJ2-1	CASSQTRGHNEQFF
TRBV2	TRBJ2-7	CASSEASNFPISGQGTYEQYF
TRBV18	TRBJ2-1	CASSPDSNEQFF
TRBV28	TRBJ1-4	CASSRPDRAGTNEKLFF
TRBV27	TRBJ2-7	CASRGGISYEQYF
TRBV14	TRBJ2-5	CASSQEEAGGPNETQYF
TRBV7-6	TRBJ1-5	CASSRDTGGGQPQHF
TRBV29-1	TRBJ2-5	CSDFGALRETQYF
TRBV14	TRBJ2-7	CASSQVLGGDLYF
TRBV28	TRBJ1-3	CASSAGTGSTGNTIYF
TRBV3-1/TRBV3-2	TRBJ2-1	CASSQALAGGIHNEQFF
TRBV6-5	TRBJ1-6	CATMGGLDNSPLHF
TRBV10-3	TRBJ2-7	CAISDGGRGAGEQYF
TRBV7-2	TRBJ2-4	CASSLDKLAKNIQYF
TRBV6-5	TRBJ2-1	CASSYSGRYNEQFF
TRBV27	TRBJ2-3	CASSSLSTSTDTQYF
TRBV28	TRBJ2-1	CASSLLASGRAGEQFF
TRBV9	TRBJ2-2	CASSRPGLAGAGELFF